The sample holds many counts of the clone carrying this T cell receptor beta chain. MiXCR, run by TCRdb on the PCR reads, gives a single entry per CDR3 protein. The profile shows roughly 18,000 distinct CDR3 sequences, roughly 50% of them singletons. V dropped 3 bases and J dropped 2 bases, with 7 bases sitting between them. This CDR3 is 13 amino acids long. The entry originates in a study of esophageal squamous cell carcinoma under preoperative chemotherapy. Specified time point: after preoperative PTX-NDP chemotherapy. This material was collected from a patient given preoperative chemotherapy. The chain carries TRBV12-3 or TRBV12-4 and TRBJ1-2; unclear D gene. This sequence originates from a human donor with esophageal squamous cell carcinoma. The donor label of this sample is uncertain. The CDR3 nucleotides are TGTGCCAGCAGTTTTAGAGCGAACTATGGCTACACCTTC. It yields the protein CASSFRANYGYTF.